Below are 23 T cell receptor beta chains sequenced from a single sample in a study of CD8 T cells in ankylosing spondylitis. Findings and caveats of the study: Apparently characteristic of ankylosing spondylitis blood was a TCR beta motif (eight highly homologous variants).

A single record per CDR3 protein comes from TCRdb applying MiXCR to the 5' RACE reads. The sample lists some 840,000 distinct CDR3 sequences; 12% were seen once. These TCRs are of unknown antigen specificity. The sample consisted of blood, either unsorted or a sorted T cell fraction (not recorded which). Receptors were obtained from a male donor with ankylosing spondylitis.

This clonotype has a handful of counts. This chain uses TRBV7-2 with TRBJ2-7; 9 nucleotides match TRBD1. The germline V gene has CDR1 SGHTA and CDR2 FQGNSA. Trimming at V came to 1 base and at J to 2 bases, leaving 9 bases not matched to a gene. The length of the CDR3 is 17 residues. CDR3 in amino acids: CASSLGLGQGGAYEQYF. Written as DNA, the CDR3 is TGTGCCAGCAGCTTAGGGCTGGGACAGGGTGGAGCCTACGAGCAGTACTTC.

As concerns this clonotype: A much larger clone differs from this one at a single base, so this may be a read error. The CDR3 end shows no conserved phenylalanine or tryptophan, and so a read error is likely. The chain employs TRBV6-2 or TRBV6-3 and TRBJ2-2, with D possibly TRBD1 on 6 matching bases. The CDR3 sequence is 15 residues long. Germline V gene lookup returns CDR1 MNHEY and CDR2 SVGEGT. V was cut by 4 bases and J by 1 base, with 10 bases left in between. Written as DNA, the CDR3 is TGTGCCAGCAGTTGGGAGACAGGGAACACCGGGGAGCTGTTTTCT. It is translated as CASSWETGNTGELFS.

This clonotype was seen at least ten times. The V gene is TRBV5-5, the J gene TRBJ2-5; D is possibly TRBD1 (5 bases). Trimming removed 4 bases from V and 3 bases from J, with 13 bases in between. The germline CDR1 and CDR2 sequences are SGHKS and YYEKEE (reference sequence). The CDR3 spans 14 residues. The DNA for the CDR3 is TGTGCCAGCAGCCGGACAAGGACCGAAGAGACCCAGTACTTC. Its protein product is CASSRTRTEETQYF.

The CDR3 nucleotides read TGCAGTGCCCCTTGGGCAATGGAAGAGACCCAGTACTTC. It is translated as CSAPWAMEETQYF. This chain links TRBV20-1 with TRBJ2-5; D unclear. V dropped 6 bases and J dropped 3 bases, with 14 bases sitting between them. The CDR3 runs 13 residues. Germline loops: CDR1 DFQATT, CDR2 SNEGSKA (reference sequence).

The chain recombines TRBV6-1 with TRBJ1-1; D might be TRBD1 (6 bases). CDR3 size: 14 residues. Trimming removed 6 bases from V and 5 bases from J, with 16 bases in between. Germline lookup yields CDR1 MNHNS and CDR2 SASEGT. The CDR3 here is CASSLQGYRTEAFF. CDR3 coding DNA: TGTGCCAGCAGCCTCCAGGGGTATCGAACTGAAGCTTTCTTT.

A few counts support this clonotype. The J gene is TRBJ2-3, the V gene TRBV15, with 15 bases that match TRBD2. The CDR3 has 18 amino acids. The germline gives CDR1 LNHNV, CDR2 YYDKDF (reference sequence). Trimming took 1 base from V and 4 from J; bases not matched to a gene: 6. The CDR3 DNA is TGTGCCACCAGCAGAGCACCCTGGACTAGCGGGGGGGCAGATACGCAGTATTTT. Translating gives CATSRAPWTSGGADTQYF.

This clonotype was observed many times. The chain employs TRBV20-1 and TRBJ1-1; no firm D call. Trimming removed 2 bases from V and 2 bases from J, with 9 bases in between. There are 13 residues in the CDR3. Per germline, CDR1 DFQATT and CDR2 SNEGSKA (reference sequence). CDR3 residues: CSARRTANTEAFF. The CDR3 coding sequence is TGCAGTGCTAGAAGGACGGCTAACACTGAAGCTTTCTTT.

The chain couples TRBV7-3 to TRBJ1-2; D uncertain. The CDR3 has 13 residues. V was pared by 2 bases and J by 7 bases, with 11 bases between. Germline lookup yields CDR1 SGHTA and CDR2 FQGTGA. CDR3 sequence (DNA): TGTGCCAGCAGCTTATCAGCAGGCTCTGGCTACACCTTC. This encodes CASSLSAGSGYTF. Complete variable domain (other parts from reference TRBV7-3 and TRBJ1-2): GAGVSQTPSNKVTEKGKYVELRCDPISGHTALYWYRQSLGQGPEFLIYFQGTGAADDSGLPNDRFFAVRPEGSVSTLKIQRTERGDSAVYLCASSLSAGSGYTFGSGTRLTVV.

This clonotype was picked up a small number of times. The chain uses TRBV5-1 and TRBJ2-7, with 8 bases aligning to TRBD2. The V and J ends lost 4 bases and 3 bases, in that order; junction bases with no gene match: 9. The CDR3 spans 15 residues. Germline loops: CDR1 SGHRS, CDR2 YFSETQ. The DNA of the CDR3 is TGCGCCAGCAGCCGGACTAGCTGGGGAAACTACGAGCAGTACTTC. This encodes CASSRTSWGNYEQYF. The entire variable domain, with the rest obtained from reference TRBV5-1 and TRBJ2-7, is as follows: KAGVTQTPRYLIKTRGQQVTLSCSPISGHRSVSWYQQTPGQGLQFLFEYFSETQRNKGNFPGRFSGRQFSNSRSEMNVSTLELGDSALYLCASSRTSWGNYEQYFGPGTRLTVT.

The rearrangement uses TRBV7-9 and TRBJ2-7, with D possibly matching TRBD1 (6 bases). V lost 4 bases to trimming and J lost 4 bases, with 20 bases between them. The germline CDR1 and CDR2 sequences are SEHNR and FQNEAQ (reference sequence). The CDR3 runs 16 residues. CDR3 amino acids: CASSSRGQGIGYEQYF. CDR3 nucleotides: TGTGCCAGCAGCTCCCGCGGGCAGGGGATAGGGTACGAGCAGTACTTC.

V and J are TRBV6-6 and TRBJ2-7; D unresolved. Trimming removed 6 bases at V and 5 bases at J, with 14 bases between. This CDR3 comprises 13 residues. Germline CDR1 and CDR2: MNHNY and SVGAGI (reference sequence). CDR3 coding DNA: TGTGCCAGCAGCCCAGATGTTCGGGACGAGCAGTACTTC. Translation: CASSPDVRDEQYF.

The gene calls are TRBV12-3 or TRBV12-4 and TRBJ1-2; D is uncertain. V lost 5 bases, J lost 6 bases, and 25 bases lay in between. This CDR3 has 17 amino acids. The CDR3 spells CASSVDKGSFFSHGYTF. DNA of the CDR3: TGTGCCAGCAGTGTCGATAAGGGCTCCTTCTTCTCCCATGGCTACACCTTC.

This clonotype was detected only a few times. This rearrangement joins TRBV5-1 to TRBJ2-1; unclear D gene. Per germline, CDR1 SGHRS and CDR2 YFSETQ. The CDR3 contains 17 residues. V was cut by 3 bases and J by 0 bases, with 16 bases left in between. For the CDR3, the DNA is TGCGCCAGCAGCTCCCTGATGGCGGAGAGCTCCTACAATGAGCAGTTCTTC. Translated: CASSSLMAESSYNEQFF. Together with reference TRBV5-1 and TRBJ2-1, the CDR3 gives the full variable domain: KAGVTQTPRYLIKTRGQQVTLSCSPISGHRSVSWYQQTPGQGLQFLFEYFSETQRNKGNFPGRFSGRQFSNSRSEMNVSTLELGDSALYLCASSSLMAESSYNEQFFGPGTRLTVL.

This clonotype was seen more than once but under ten times. V is TRBV27 and J is TRBJ1-2, with D hard to call. With 8 bases removed from V and 2 bases from J, the gap between germline ends came to 27 bases. The CDR3 extends over 18 amino acids. Germline CDR1 is MNHEY and CDR2 is SMNVEV (reference sequence). DNA of the CDR3: TGTGCCAGCGCTAAAGAAGGGTCGTTTGGCAGATTGAACTATGGCTACACCTTC. Protein sequence: CASAKEGSFGRLNYGYTF.

This clonotype was found many times. J is TRBJ1-2 and V is TRBV2, with D tentatively TRBD1 (5 bases). This CDR3 comprises 13 residues. Trimming pared 6 bases from V and 0 bases from J, leaving 8 bases between. CDR1 SNHLY and CDR2 FYNNEI come from the germline V gene. The CDR3 region has the DNA TGTGCCAGCAGCCGGGACGCTAACTATGGCTACACCTTC. Encoded protein: CASSRDANYGYTF.

The chain is built from TRBV7-9 and TRBJ2-3; the match to TRBD1 covers 7 bases. Germline-derived CDR1 and CDR2 are SEHNR and FQNEAQ (reference sequence). The CDR3 consists of 15 residues. V was clipped by 0 bases and J by 4 bases; unmatched bases: 4. The CDR3 nucleotides are TGTGCCAGCAGCTTAGCGAGGGGGCGCGCAGATACGCAGTATTTT. Amino acids: CASSLARGRADTQYF.

This clonotype was found a few times. V gene TRBV5-4 combines with J gene TRBJ2-5; 10 nucleotides align to TRBD2. The V gene's germline CDR1 is SGHNT and CDR2 YYREEE (reference sequence). The CDR3 totals 14 residues. V shed 1 base and J 5 bases; nucleotides not matched to a gene: 2. CDR3 DNA sequence: TGTGCCAGCAGCTTGTCTAGCGGGAGTGAGACCCAGTACTTC. Its translation is CASSLSSGSETQYF. The entire variable domain, with the rest obtained from reference TRBV5-4 and TRBJ2-5, is as follows: ETGVTQSPTHLIKTRGQQVTLRCSSQSGHNTVSWYQQALGQGPQFIFQYYREEENGRGNFPPRFSGLQFPNYSSELNVNALELDDSALYLCASSLSSGSETQYFGPGTRLLVL.

The chain carries TRBV4-2 and TRBJ1-6, with a possible D match to TRBD1 (5 bases). The V end lost 3 bases, the J end lost 8 bases, and 17 bases lay between the germline ends. Looked up from germline, CDR1 is LGHNA and CDR2 is YNFKEQ. The CDR3 is made up of 16 amino acids. CDR3 nucleotide sequence: TGTGCCAGCAGCCAGGCTGGGACCGTTTGGGATTCACCCCTCCACTTT. Residues: CASSQAGTVWDSPLHF.

V is TRBV30 and J is TRBJ2-7; unclear D gene. With 5 bases removed from V and 3 bases from J, the gap between germline ends came to 8 bases. This CDR3 region has 11 residues. In germline, CDR1 is GTSNPN, CDR2 SVGIG (reference sequence). CDR3 sequence reads: CAWGRFYEQYF. As DNA, the CDR3 is TGTGCCTGGGGGCGATTCTACGAGCAGTACTTC.

V usage is TRBV20-1 and J usage is TRBJ1-6; 10 positions agree with TRBD1. With V trimmed by 2 bases and J by 13 bases, 8 bases remained unmatched. Germline CDR1 reads DFQATT; CDR2 reads SNEGSKA (reference sequence). This CDR3 spans 14 amino acids. CDR3 nucleotide sequence: TGCAGTGCTAGACAGGGGACAGGGGTGTTGCCCCTCCACTTT. Translating it yields CSARQGTGVLPLHF.

The V gene is TRBV19, the J gene TRBJ1-5, with a weak D call TRBD1 (5 bases). The CDR3 has 15 residues. Germline V CDR1 and CDR2: LNHDA, SQIVND (reference sequence). V was shortened by 6 bases and J by 0 bases, with 12 bases between the two germline ends. The CDR3 DNA sequence: TGTGCCAGTAGGAGGGCTAGGGGTAGCAATCAGCCCCAGCATTTT. As protein: CASRRARGSNQPQHF.

This chain links TRBV6-1 with TRBJ2-2; 7 bases align to TRBD1. The V gene's germline CDR1 is MNHNS and CDR2 SASEGT. The CDR3 covers 16 residues. V gave up 6 bases and J gave up 3 bases; unmatched junction bases: 10. CDR3 coding DNA: TGTGCCAGCAGAAGAACAGGGGCAGGTTACACCGGGGAGCTGTTTTTT. Its translation is CASRRTGAGYTGELFF.

At least ten counts were recorded for this clonotype. The chain employs TRBV7-9 and TRBJ1-2; 8 nucleotides align to TRBD1. There are 13 residues in the CDR3. CDR1 SEHNR and CDR2 FQNEAQ come from the germline V gene (reference sequence). V gave up 6 bases and J gave up 3 bases; unmatched junction bases: 3. This CDR3 reads CASSSDRDYGYTF. DNA of the CDR3: TGTGCCAGCAGTTCGGACAGGGACTATGGCTACACCTTC.